This TCR beta chain was captured in a study of PD-1 blockade in mismatch repair-deficient tumors. Study details: Patients had 12 to 13 mismatch repair-deficient cancer types and were previously treated and progressing. The study, taken as a whole, reports: Tumor-resident clones, often undetectable pretreatment in blood, expanded then contracted after pembrolizumab.

J was trimmed by 6 bases and V by 0 bases; bases with no gene match: 5. The V gene's germline CDR1 is SGDLS and CDR2 YYNGEE. The CDR3 is 15 residues long. The protocol was immunoSEQ multiplex PCR, while the TCRdb copy is restricted to in-frame clones and leaves out a portion. The table includes around 130,000 clones, 88% detected once. About this clone itself: Its antigen remains unidentified.

Sequences were derived from peripheral blood, sampled approximately 72 weeks after starting pembrolizumab. This chain uses TRBV9 with TRBJ2-7, with 11 bases aligning to TRBD2. The TCR originated in an adult with mismatch repair-deficient cancer. This CDR3 reads CASSVGVAGGGEQYF. In DNA form, the CDR3 reads TGTGCCAGCAGCGTAGGGGTAGCGGGAGGGGGCGAGCAGTACTTC.